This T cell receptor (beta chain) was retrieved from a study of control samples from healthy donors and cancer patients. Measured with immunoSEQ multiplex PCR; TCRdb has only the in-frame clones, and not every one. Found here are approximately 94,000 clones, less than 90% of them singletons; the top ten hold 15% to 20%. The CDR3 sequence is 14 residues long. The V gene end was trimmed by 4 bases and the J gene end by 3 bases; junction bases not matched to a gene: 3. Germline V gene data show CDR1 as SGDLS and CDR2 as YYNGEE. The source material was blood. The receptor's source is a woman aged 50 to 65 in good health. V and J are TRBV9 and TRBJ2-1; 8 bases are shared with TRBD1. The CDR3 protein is CASSIGQGYNEQFF. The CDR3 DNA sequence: TGTGCCAGCAGCATCGGACAGGGCTACAATGAGCAGTTCTTC.